This T cell receptor beta chain derives from a study of shared clonotypes between healthy human individuals. With respect to this clone: Its antigen is not known.

Deep level was the assay's run setting. Each sorted subset replicate got 200 ng genomic DNA, roughly 30,000 genomes. TCRdb keeps only in-frame clones here, not all; method: immunoSEQ multiplex PCR. Found here are about 1,500,000 clones, roughly 97% of them singletons; the top ten hold roughly 1.2%. Study outcomes and limitations: An expected dependence of interdonor clonotype sharing on sequencing depth was noted. Between several donors, naive CD4 clonotypes were shared at a level of about 5%.

With 4 bases clipped from V and 4 bases from J, the junction kept 7 bases outside the gene matches. CDR3 length equals 18 residues. From germline, CDR1 is SGHRS and CDR2 YFSETQ. The receptor's source is a man in his thirties or forties in good health. The sample taken for sequencing was naive CD4+ T cells sorted from blood. The subset was: CD45RA+ positively selected. The genes are TRBV5-1 and TRBJ2-2, with TRBD2 matching 16 bases. The CDR3 sequence is CASSTGLAGGPSTGELFF. The CDR3 coding sequence is TGCGCCAGCAGCACGGGACTAGCGGGAGGGCCGAGCACCGGGGAGCTGTTTTTT. Looking up the rest from reference TRBV5-1 and TRBJ2-2 gives the full variable domain: KAGVTQTPRYLIKTRGQQVTLSCSPISGHRSVSWYQQTPGQGLQFLFEYFSETQRNKGNFPGRFSGRQFSNSRSEMNVSTLELGDSALYLCASSTGLAGGPSTGELFFGEGSRLTVL.